This passage covers 24 T cell receptor beta chains from one sample sequenced in a study of blood T cell repertoires in COVID-19. Some clones are missing from TCRdb's copy, which holds only in-frame ones; the method was immunoSEQ multiplex PCR. The sample holds around 130,000 clones, more than 90% seen once. The material sequenced was peripheral blood. These receptors came from a man in his sixties with COVID-19, enrolled during active disease.

The rearrangement links TRBV28 to TRBJ2-3, with TRBD2 matching over 7 bases. Germline V gene sequence: CDR1 MDHEN, CDR2 SYDVKM. The junction had 1 base not matched to a gene; V was cut back by 2 bases and J by 2 bases. The CDR3 is made up of 14 amino acids. CDR3 residues: CASSLSGTTDTQYF. CDR3 nucleotide sequence: TGTGCCAGCAGTTTAAGCGGGACCACAGATACGCAGTATTTT.

The chain combines TRBV7-9 with TRBJ2-1, with 8 bases lining up with TRBD2. The J segment lost 7 bases and the V segment lost 5 bases, leaving 10 bases of the junction unmatched. The germline V gene encodes CDR1 SEHNR and CDR2 FQNEAQ (reference sequence). This CDR3 contains 15 residues. The DNA of the CDR3 is TGTGCCAGCAGCCAAGAGGGCGGGAGGAAAAATGAGCAGTTCTTC. It translates to CASSQEGGRKNEQFF.

The chain has TRBV3-1 (or the pseudogene TRBV3-2) and TRBJ2-5; D might be TRBD2 (6 bases). The CDR3 extends over 15 amino acids. Trimming removed 3 bases from V and 5 bases from J, with 16 bases in between. Per germline, CDR1 LGHDT and CDR2 YNNKEL (reference sequence). CDR3 sequence: CASSHLAGLGETQYF. CDR3 sequence (DNA): TGTGCCAGCAGCCATCTGGCGGGACTCGGGGAGACCCAGTACTTC.

A remark on this clone: The sample contains more than one DNA sequence encoding this CDR3. This rearrangement joins TRBV24-1 to TRBJ1-4, with 9 bases fitting TRBD1. CDR3 length: 15 amino acids. The germline CDR1 and CDR2 sequences are KGHDR and SFDVKD. V was pared by 3 bases and J by 8 bases, with 6 bases of the junction left unmatched. The CDR3 DNA sequence: TGTGCCACCAGTGATCCCGGGACAGGGAACGAAAAACTGTTTTTT. Its protein is CATSDPGTGNEKLFF.

This chain's CDR3 is CASSLPSGLPGYTF. CDR3 DNA: TGTGCCAGCAGTTTACCTAGCGGGTTGCCTGGCTACACCTTC. The rearrangement links TRBV28 to TRBJ1-2; D gene unclear. CDR1 and CDR2 (germline): MDHEN, SYDVKM. This CDR3 spans 14 amino acids. V gave up 2 bases and J gave up 7 bases, with 14 bases separating them.

Here the CDR3 DNA reads TGTGCCAGCAGCTTAGGGTCGCGACTAGGCTGGGAGCAGTACTTC. This sequence encodes CASSLGSRLGWEQYF. V usage is TRBV11-3 and J usage is TRBJ2-7; D is possibly TRBD2 (6 bases). Germline V gene sequence: CDR1 SGHNT, CDR2 YENEEA. The CDR3 runs to 15 residues. V was clipped by 1 base and J by 7 bases, with 17 bases between them.

The J gene is TRBJ1-6, the V gene TRBV18; D remains ambiguous. Germline V lookup: CDR1 KGHSH, CDR2 LQKENI. Trimming took off 3 bases at V and 9 bases at J, with 15 bases between the two ends. This CDR3 comprises 15 residues. In nucleotides, the CDR3 is TGTGCCAGCTCACCCGCACACTTGGGCGTTTCACCCCTCCACTTT. As protein: CASSPAHLGVSPLHF.

The CDR3 nucleotides read TGTGCTAGTGGGACAGGGGGTGGAGGAAACACCATATATTTT. Encoded protein: CASGTGGGGNTIYF. The rearrangement links TRBV12-5 to TRBJ1-3; 9 bases map to TRBD1. Germline V gene data show CDR1 as LGHNT and CDR2 as FRNRAP. The V gene end was trimmed by 6 bases and the J gene end by 4 bases; junction bases not matched to a gene: 4. The CDR3 sequence is 14 residues long.

This clone was seen a handful of times. The rearrangement joins TRBV15 to TRBJ2-7, with 9 nucleotides matching TRBD2. This CDR3 has 17 amino acids. Germline assignment: CDR1 LNHNV and CDR2 YYDKDF (reference sequence). V lost 1 base to trimming and J lost 3 bases; unmatched junction nucleotides: 10. The CDR3 loop is CATSRGYSGRGDYEQYF. DNA of the CDR3: TGTGCCACCAGCAGAGGATATAGCGGGAGAGGGGACTACGAGCAGTACTTC.

The V call is TRBV30, the J call TRBJ2-3; 13 bases match TRBD2. The CDR3 totals 16 residues. V dropped 3 bases and J dropped 7; count of bases not matched to a gene: 10. Per germline, CDR1 GTSNPN and CDR2 SVGIG (reference sequence). The chain's CDR3 is CAWRKAGLAGRNTQYF. The CDR3 nucleotides read TGTGCCTGGAGAAAAGCGGGACTAGCGGGACGGAATACGCAGTATTTT.

The table lists this clone with a count of one. This chain links TRBV2 with TRBJ2-7; 11 positions match TRBD2. Germline-derived CDR1 and CDR2 are SNHLY and FYNNEI. J gave up 4 bases and V 5 bases, and 4 bases lay outside the gene matches. The CDR3 loop spans 14 amino acids. Here the CDR3 DNA reads TGTGCCAGCAGTCTCCGGACTAGCGGGTACGAGCAGTACTTC. Encoded protein: CASSLRTSGYEQYF.

CDR3 protein: CASSPTSGVNTGELFF. The DNA of the CDR3 is TGTGCCAGCAGCCCCACTAGCGGAGTTAACACCGGGGAGCTGTTTTTT. J is TRBJ2-2 and V is TRBV7-3, with TRBD2 matching over 8 bases. CDR3 length: 16 amino acids. V lost 5 bases, J lost 2 bases, and 7 bases stayed unmatched. Germline V CDR1 and CDR2: SGHTA, FQGTGA.

The V gene is TRBV29-1, the J gene TRBJ2-2, with 9 bases lining up with TRBD2. The J segment lost 5 bases and the V segment lost 6 bases, leaving 10 bases of the junction unmatched. Germline lookup yields CDR1 SQVTM and CDR2 ANQGSEA. The CDR3 runs 15 residues. The CDR3 region is CSVVLAGTGTGELFF. In nucleotides, the CDR3 is TGCAGCGTCGTTCTAGCGGGAACTGGGACCGGGGAGCTGTTTTTT.

This chain uses TRBV6-5 with TRBJ2-1; the D is unclear. V was cut by 0 bases and J by 2 bases, with 11 bases left in between. This CDR3 comprises 16 residues. Germline-derived CDR1 and CDR2 are MNHEY and SVGAGI. The DNA for the CDR3 is TGTGCCAGCAGTTACTCGACTGTAGGAACCTACAATGAGCAGTTCTTC. This translates into CASSYSTVGTYNEQFF.

The V call is TRBV7-2, the J call TRBJ2-7; TRBD2 matches at 13 bases. J was trimmed by 5 bases and V by 5 bases; bases with no gene match: 6. The CDR3 sequence is 15 residues long. CDR1 and CDR2 (germline): SGHTA, FQGNSA. CDR3 residues: CASSPWTSGSHEQYF. CDR3 bases: TGTGCCAGCAGCCCATGGACTAGCGGGAGCCACGAGCAGTACTTC.

V is TRBV21-1 and J is TRBJ2-1; the D call TRBD1 from the table was never checked on the DNA. TRBV21-1 is classified as a pseudogene. This CDR3 is 14 amino acids long. In DNA form, the CDR3 reads TGTGCCAGCAGCAAAAAAGGGGGTCACAATGAGCAGTTCTTC. It yields the protein CASSKKGGHNEQFF.

This sequence joins TRBV11-2 and TRBJ2-1; TRBD1 might be the D (5 bases). Trimming cost V 1 base and J 9 bases, with 13 bases left between them. CDR1 SGHAT and CDR2 FQNNGV come from the germline V gene. This CDR3 contains 14 residues. CDR3 loop: CASSLVPRVSEQFF. The CDR3 region has the DNA TGTGCCAGCAGCTTAGTACCCAGGGTTAGTGAGCAGTTCTTC.

The CDR3 DNA sequence: TGTGCCAGCAGTGAAGGCAGGTCTCGCACAGATACGCAGTATTTT. Its translation: CASSEGRSRTDTQYF. V and J are TRBV6-1 and TRBJ2-3; D is undetermined. Germline CDR1 and CDR2: MNHNS and SASEGT. V lost 1 base and J lost 1, with 9 bases in between. The length of the CDR3 is 15 residues.

This chain connects TRBV7-2 to TRBJ2-2; 9 nucleotides agree with TRBD2. After removal of 3 bases from V and 6 bases from J, the junction contained 11 bases not matched to a gene. Germline CDR1 SGHTA, CDR2 FQGNSA. CDR3 length: 17 amino acids. Here the CDR3 DNA reads TGTGCCAGCAGCTTCCCCGCGGGGGGGAATCTTCCCGGGGAGCTGTTTTTT. This translates into CASSFPAGGNLPGELFF.

The chain has TRBV11-3 and TRBJ2-2, with D unresolved. The CDR3 loop spans 15 amino acids. Trimming stripped 2 bases from V and 2 bases from J, with 9 bases between. CDR1 and CDR2 (germline): SGHNT, YENEEA. The DNA for the CDR3 is TGTGCCAGCAGCTTATCACTCCAAAACACCGGGGAGCTGTTTTTT. It specifies CASSLSLQNTGELFF. Together with reference TRBV11-3 and TRBJ2-2, the CDR3 gives the full variable domain: EAGVVQSPRYKIIEKKQPVAFWCNPISGHNTLYWYLQNLGQGPELLIRYENEEAVDDSQLPKDRFSAERLKGVDSTLKIQPAELGDSAVYLCASSLSLQNTGELFFGEGSRLTVL.

The chain couples TRBV15 to TRBJ2-7, with D maybe TRBD1 (6 bases). Germline V gives CDR1 LNHNV, CDR2 YYDKDF (reference sequence). The CDR3 has 14 amino acids. V dropped 3 bases and J dropped 6 bases, with 15 bases sitting between them. The DNA of the CDR3 is TGTGCCACCAGCAGGGAATCAGGGGTACGCGAGCAGTACTTC. As protein: CATSRESGVREQYF.

The chain has TRBV7-3 and TRBJ2-2; D uncertain. Germline V CDR1 and CDR2: SGHTA, FQGTGA. The ends were cut back, 8 bases at V and 2 bases at J, with 9 bases in the middle. CDR3 length equals 13 residues. Written as DNA, the CDR3 is TGTGCCAGCCAGGCCCCCAACACCGGGGAGCTGTTTTTT. Its protein is CASQAPNTGELFF.

V is TRBV2 and J is TRBJ1-1; perhaps TRBD1 as D (5 bases). V dropped 6 bases and J dropped 0 bases, with 14 bases sitting between them. The CDR3 is 15 amino acids. CDR1 SNHLY and CDR2 FYNNEI come from the germline V gene. CDR3 in amino acids: CASSADSPMNTEAFF. The CDR3 DNA reads as TGTGCCAGCAGCGCTGACAGCCCCATGAACACTGAAGCTTTCTTT.

This rearrangement joins TRBV7-8 to TRBJ2-7; the D gene is possibly TRBD2 (5 bases). Germline V CDR1 and CDR2: SGHVS, FQNEAQ. There are 16 residues in the CDR3. V lost 5 bases to trimming and J lost 0 bases, with 17 bases between them. The CDR3, as DNA: TGTGCCAGCAGCCCTCGGACTGGGTTAAGCTCCTACGAGCAGTACTTC. Amino acids: CASSPRTGLSSYEQYF.